This is a list of T cell receptor beta chains from one sample in a study of vaccination and CD4 T cells after COVID-19. TCRdb used MiXCR to reprocess the PCR reads, holding one entry per CDR3 protein. This table holds roughly 20,000 distinct CDR3 sequences, roughly 47% found once. Their recognized antigens are unknown. The source material was CD4+ T cells from blood, cultured in vitro, sampled before SARS-CoV-2 vaccination. These receptors all stem from a human donor who had recovered from COVID-19. The CDR3 runs from the conserved cysteine through the conserved F or W. Each record gives: D gene, V gene, J gene, clone size, CDR3 protein, CDR3 DNA. A D gene is named only where the DNA matches it firmly. Clone size is not always given. Where it is, it says once, few, many or a class for expanded clones.

>NA|TRBV11-3|TRBJ1-1|NA
CASSYLGGVDTEAFF
TGTGCCAGCAGCTACCTTGGGGGGGTGGACACTGAAGCTTTCTTT
>TRBD1|TRBV6-1|TRBJ1-2|NA
CASSRTGAGYGYTF
TGTGCCAGCAGTAGGACAGGGGCGGGGTATGGCTACACCTTC
>NA|TRBV27|TRBJ1-6|NA
CASSYTGLRNSPLHF
TGTGCCAGCAGTTACACAGGTTTGAGGAATTCACCCCTCCACTTT
>NA|TRBV20-1|TRBJ2-2|NA
CSASRLETNAGELFF
TGCAGTGCCTCTAGACTGGAAACTAACGCCGGGGAGCTGTTTTTT
>TRBD1|TRBV27|TRBJ1-2|NA
CASSPMDRNYGYTF
TGTGCCAGCAGTCCGATGGACAGGAACTATGGCTACACCTTC
>TRBD1|TRBV7-6|TRBJ2-7|NA
CASSLESWDRAYEQYF
TGTGCCAGCAGCTTAGAAAGTTGGGACAGGGCCTACGAGCAGTACTTC
>NA|TRBV19|TRBJ2-7|NA
CASTTTSGRLIYF
TGTGCCAGTACCACCACTTCGGGGCGCCTAATATACTTC
>NA|TRBV3-1|TRBJ2-3|NA
CASSQVTGVVDTQYF
TGTGCCAGCAGCCAAGTAACGGGGGTGGTAGATACGCAGTATTTT
>NA|TRBV14|TRBJ2-7|NA
CASRAGGPRSYEQYF
TGTGCCAGCAGGGCAGGAGGGCCCCGATCCTACGAGCAGTACTTC
>NA|TRBV20-1|TRBJ2-7|NA
CSASRGTASEQYF
TGCAGTGCTAGTAGGGGGACTGCGTCCGAGCAGTACTTC
>TRBD2|TRBV19|TRBJ2-1|NA
CASQTSGGAGEQFF
TGTGCCAGCCAGACTAGCGGGGGGGCCGGGGAGCAGTTCTTC
>NA|TRBV6-1|TRBJ1-1|few
CASRGTLGAGGTEAFF
TGTGCCAGCAGGGGTACTTTGGGTGCCGGGGGCACTGAAGCTTTCTTT
>TRBD1|TRBV20-1|TRBJ2-7|NA
CSAHSGTGGNEQYF
TGCAGTGCTCACTCCGGGACAGGGGGCAACGAGCAGTACTTC
>TRBD1|TRBV10-3|TRBJ2-1|NA
CAISLGQGGNNEQFF
TGTGCCATCAGCCTGGGACAGGGTGGAAACAATGAGCAGTTCTTC
>TRBD1|TRBV29-1|TRBJ1-2|NA
CSVVAGGSGYTF
TGCAGCGTTGTTGCAGGGGGAAGTGGCTACACCTTC
>TRBD1|TRBV6-1|TRBJ1-1|NA
CASSPGTANTEAFF
TGTGCCAGCAGTCCCGGGACAGCGAACACTGAAGCTTTCTTT